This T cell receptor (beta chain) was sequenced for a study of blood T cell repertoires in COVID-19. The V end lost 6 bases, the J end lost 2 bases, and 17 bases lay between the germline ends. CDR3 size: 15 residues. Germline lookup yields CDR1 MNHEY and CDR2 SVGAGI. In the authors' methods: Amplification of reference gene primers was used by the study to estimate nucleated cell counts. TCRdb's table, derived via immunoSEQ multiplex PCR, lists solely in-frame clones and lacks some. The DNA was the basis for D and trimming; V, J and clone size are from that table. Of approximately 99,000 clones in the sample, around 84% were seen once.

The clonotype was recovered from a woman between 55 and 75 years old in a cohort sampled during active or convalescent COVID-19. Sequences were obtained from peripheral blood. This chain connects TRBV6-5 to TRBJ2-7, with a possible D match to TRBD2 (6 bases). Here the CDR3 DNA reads TGTGCCAGCAGCCTAACCGACGGGAGAACCTACGAGCAGTACTTC. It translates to CASSLTDGRTYEQYF.